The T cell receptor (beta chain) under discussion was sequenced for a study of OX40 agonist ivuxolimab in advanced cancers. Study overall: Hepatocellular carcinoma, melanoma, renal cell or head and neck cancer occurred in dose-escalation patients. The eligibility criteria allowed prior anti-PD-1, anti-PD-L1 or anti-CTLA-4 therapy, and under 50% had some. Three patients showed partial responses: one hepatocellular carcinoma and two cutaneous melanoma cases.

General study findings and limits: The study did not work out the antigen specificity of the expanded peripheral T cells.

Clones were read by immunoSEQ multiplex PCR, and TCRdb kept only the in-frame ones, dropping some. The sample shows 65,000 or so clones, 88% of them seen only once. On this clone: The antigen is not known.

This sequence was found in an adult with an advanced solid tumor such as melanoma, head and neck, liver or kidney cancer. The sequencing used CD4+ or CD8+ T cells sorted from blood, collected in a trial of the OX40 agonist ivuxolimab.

CDR3 DNA sequence: TGTGCCAGCAGCTTGGGGCCTAGTAGCAATCAGCCCCAGCATTTT. It codes for CASSLGPSSNQPQHF. The rearrangement uses TRBV5-4 and TRBJ1-5; no clear D gene. Trimming cost V 0 bases and J 0 bases, with 7 bases left between them. The CDR3 has 15 amino acids. Germline CDR1 SGHNT, CDR2 YYREEE (reference sequence). The whole variable domain, filled in from reference TRBV5-4 and TRBJ1-5, reads ETGVTQSPTHLIKTRGQQVTLRCSSQSGHNTVSWYQQALGQGPQFIFQYYREEENGRGNFPPRFSGLQFPNYSSELNVNALELDDSALYLCASSLGPSSNQPQHFGDGTRLSIL.